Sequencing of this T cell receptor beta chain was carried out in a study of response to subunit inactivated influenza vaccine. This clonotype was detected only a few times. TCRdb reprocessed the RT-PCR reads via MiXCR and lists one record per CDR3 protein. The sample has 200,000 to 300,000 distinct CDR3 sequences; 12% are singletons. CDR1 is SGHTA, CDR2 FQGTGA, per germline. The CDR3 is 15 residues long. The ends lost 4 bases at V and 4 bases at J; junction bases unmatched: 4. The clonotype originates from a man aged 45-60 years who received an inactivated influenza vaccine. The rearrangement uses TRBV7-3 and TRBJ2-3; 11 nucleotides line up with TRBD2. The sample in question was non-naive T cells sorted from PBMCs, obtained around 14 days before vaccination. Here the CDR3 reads CASSSIAGGSDTQYF. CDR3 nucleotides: TGTGCCAGCAGCTCAATAGCGGGAGGGTCAGATACGCAGTATTTT.